Detailed here is one TCR beta chain. Its antigen remains unidentified. This specimen belongs to a study of beta chain features in type 1 diabetes. Findings and caveats of the study: In comparison with healthy donors, patients had naive, central memory and Treg TCRB repertoires that appeared more similar.

Expressed TCRB transcripts were sequenced because the isolated RNA had all been reverse transcribed beforehand. This table comes from immunoSEQ multiplex PCR, and its TCRdb copy is limited to in-frame clones, with some not included. The sample includes roughly 150,000 clones, 8.1% of them seen just once. The germline CDR1 and CDR2 sequences are SGHNT and YYREEE (reference sequence). The V gene end was trimmed by 7 bases and the J gene end by 4 bases; junction bases not matched to a gene: 8. CDR3 length: 15 residues. The chain has TRBV5-4 and TRBJ1-2, with TRBD1 identical over 12 bases. Sequenced material: central memory CD4+ T cells from blood. The sequence derives from a man younger than 35 in good health. CDR3 region: CASHLGQGATYGYTF. The CDR3 DNA reads TGTGCCAGCCACCTGGGACAGGGGGCCACCTATGGCTACACCTTC. The complete variable domain, with remaining parts taken from reference TRBV5-4 and TRBJ1-2, reads ETGVTQSPTHLIKTRGQQVTLRCSSQSGHNTVSWYQQALGQGPQFIFQYYREEENGRGNFPPRFSGLQFPNYSSELNVNALELDDSALYLCASHLGQGATYGYTFGSGTRLTVV.